Only a few counts were recorded for the clone carrying this T cell receptor beta chain. The antigen is undetermined. Sequencing targeted expressed TCRB transcripts, as all isolated RNA had been reverse transcribed. Clones were sequenced by immunoSEQ multiplex PCR, and TCRdb holds only the in-frame ones, with some missing. There are hundreds of thousands of clones in the sample; 30% occur only once, and about 0.065% lies in the top ten. This entry belongs to a study of beta chain features in type 1 diabetes. Regarding the study as a whole: Any PCR bias toward short templates would affect both groups alike. Type 1 diabetes patients showed a moderate but significant shortening of TCRB CDR3s in all four CD4+ subsets.

A CD45RO/CCR7/CD25/CD127/CD95/CD27 panel sorted naive, central memory, regulatory and stem cell-like memory CD4+ cells. The material sequenced was naive CD4+ T cells from blood. The receptor was isolated from a man between 18 and 35 years old in good health.

The CDR3 is CASSLIADSYEQYF. In nucleotides, the CDR3 is TGCGCCAGCAGCTTGATAGCAGATTCCTACGAGCAGTACTTC. The rearrangement links TRBV5-1 to TRBJ2-7; unclear D gene. V lost 1 base and J 1 base, leaving 9 bases between the germline ends. CDR3 length: 14 amino acids. Germline V lookup: CDR1 SGHRS, CDR2 YFSETQ.